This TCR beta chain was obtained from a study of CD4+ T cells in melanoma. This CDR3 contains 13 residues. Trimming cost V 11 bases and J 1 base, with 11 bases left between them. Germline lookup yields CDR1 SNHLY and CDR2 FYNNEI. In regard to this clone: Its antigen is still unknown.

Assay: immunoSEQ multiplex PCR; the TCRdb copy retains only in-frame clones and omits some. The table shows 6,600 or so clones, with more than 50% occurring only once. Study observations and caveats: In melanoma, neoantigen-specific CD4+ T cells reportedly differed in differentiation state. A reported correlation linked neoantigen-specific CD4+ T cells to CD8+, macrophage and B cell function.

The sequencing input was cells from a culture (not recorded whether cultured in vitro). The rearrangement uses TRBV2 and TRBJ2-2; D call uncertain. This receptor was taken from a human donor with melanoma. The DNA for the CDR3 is TGTGCCGGCCAAAGAGAGAACACCGGGGAGCTGTTTTTT. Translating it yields CAGQRENTGELFF.